The 12 T cell receptor beta chains reported below all come from one sample, sequenced in a study of Ad26.COV2.S vaccination and SARS-CoV-2 variants. The treatment was: some 19 received Ad26.COV2.S at low or high dose, single or two shots; several received placebo; per-sample allocation not given. Vaccine and placebo recipients were sampled on day 63 after the first injection. Data came from immunoSEQ multiplex PCR; TCRdb stores just in-frame clones and leaves some out. This sample carries 360,000 or so clones, roughly 90% of them seen once, and the ten largest clones take about 2%. The source material was peripheral blood, sampled in a trial of Ad26.COV2.S vaccine versus placebo. The origin of the receptors is a person between 18 and 65 years old who received the Ad26.COV2.S COVID-19 vaccine or a placebo.

The rearrangement links TRBV29-1 to TRBJ2-1; 7 bases are a match to TRBD2. The germline CDR1 and CDR2 sequences are SQVTM and ANQGSEA. The CDR3 runs 15 residues. Trimming at V came to 7 bases and at J to 8 bases, leaving 17 bases not matched to a gene. The CDR3 DNA reads as TGCAGCGCATCCGATTGGGGGAGGGCCTCCGATGAGCAGTTCTTC. Encoded protein: CSASDWGRASDEQFF.

The V call is TRBV4-1, the J call TRBJ2-2; D unclear. CDR1 is MGHRA and CDR2 is YSYEKL in the germline V gene. Deletions cut 3 bases from V and 0 bases from J, with 8 bases between. The CDR3 extends over 15 amino acids. In nucleotides, the CDR3 is TGCGCCAGCAGCCAGGGATACCCGAACACCGGGGAGCTGTTTTTT. As protein: CASSQGYPNTGELFF.

The chain uses TRBV2 and TRBJ2-7; D remains ambiguous. In germline, CDR1 is SNHLY, CDR2 FYNNEI. The CDR3 runs 18 residues. Trimming removed 2 bases at V and 2 bases at J, with 22 bases between. The CDR3 here is CASSELEVGFQKPYEQYF. DNA of the CDR3: TGTGCCAGCAGTGAACTAGAGGTCGGGTTCCAGAAGCCCTACGAGCAGTACTTC.

CDR3 coding DNA: TGTGCCAGCAGTCCCCTAGACGGCCAGAACACTGAAGCTTTCTTT. It specifies CASSPLDGQNTEAFF. The chain recombines TRBV28 with TRBJ1-1; no firm D call. CDR3 length: 15 amino acids. V was shortened by 5 bases and J by 1 base, with 14 bases between the two germline ends. Per the germline V gene, CDR1 is MDHEN and CDR2 is SYDVKM.

This chain links TRBV7-9 with TRBJ2-2, with a tentative D call TRBD1 (6 bases). Germline values: CDR1 SEHNR, CDR2 FQNEAQ (reference sequence). This CDR3 has 16 residues. V was shortened by 3 bases and J by 4 bases, with 15 bases between the two germline ends. In DNA, the CDR3 is TGTGCCAGCAGCTTTAAGCAGGGGCGGGCCACCGGGGAGCTGTTTTTT. Amino acids: CASSFKQGRATGELFF.

The chain couples TRBV19 to TRBJ2-7; D is unclear. The V end lost 3 bases, the J end lost 0 bases, and 9 bases lay between the germline ends. This CDR3 comprises 14 residues. Germline CDR1 and CDR2: LNHDA and SQIVND (reference sequence). The CDR3 spells CASSIGGDSYEQYF. The CDR3 DNA reads as TGTGCCAGTAGTATCGGTGGGGACTCCTACGAGCAGTACTTC.

The chain uses TRBV19 and TRBJ1-4; TRBD1 aligns across 7 bases. CDR1 and CDR2 from the germline V gene are LNHDA and SQIVND (reference sequence). Trimming at V came to 4 bases and at J to 0 bases, leaving 5 bases not matched to a gene. The CDR3 length is 16 residues. CDR3 sequence (DNA): TGTGCCAGTAGTAGGGCAGGGGGATCAACTAATGAAAAACTGTTTTTT. It yields the protein CASSRAGGSTNEKLFF.

The J gene is TRBJ2-1, the V gene TRBV12-3 or TRBV12-4; a weak D match, TRBD2 (6 bases). The CDR3 spans 13 residues. V lost 7 bases and J lost 5, with 12 bases in between. CDR3 nucleotide sequence: TGTGCCAGCACCTGGGCGGGGCACAATGAGCAGTTCTTC. Its protein product is CASTWAGHNEQFF.

The chain couples TRBV5-1 to TRBJ2-2; 11 positions match TRBD1. This CDR3 region has 15 residues. The V and J ends lost 4 bases and 2 bases, in that order; junction bases with no gene match: 1. The V gene's germline CDR1 is SGHRS and CDR2 YFSETQ. The CDR3 nucleotides are TGCGCCAGCAGCGGACAGGGGGCCAACACCGGGGAGCTGTTTTTT. Encoded protein: CASSGQGANTGELFF. Together with reference TRBV5-1 and TRBJ2-2, the CDR3 gives the full variable domain: KAGVTQTPRYLIKTRGQQVTLSCSPISGHRSVSWYQQTPGQGLQFLFEYFSETQRNKGNFPGRFSGRQFSNSRSEMNVSTLELGDSALYLCASSGQGANTGELFFGEGSRLTVL.

The J gene is TRBJ1-2, the V gene TRBV7-2, with a weak D call TRBD1 (5 bases). This CDR3 is built from 14 residues. From germline, CDR1 is SGHTA and CDR2 FQGNSA. V lost 4 bases, J lost 9 bases, and 18 bases lay in between. The CDR3 nucleotides are TGTGCCAGCAGCTCTCCCAGGCAGGGTATGAGCTACACCTTC. This gives the protein CASSSPRQGMSYTF.

This clone was observed a single time. The chain has TRBV6-2 or TRBV6-3 and TRBJ2-6; 12 positions match TRBD1. With V trimmed by 5 bases and J by 4 bases, 12 bases remained unmatched. This CDR3 is built from 19 residues. Germline V gene data show CDR1 as MNHEY and CDR2 as SVGEGT. CDR3 coding DNA: TGTGCCAGCAGTGGAAGACCGGGACAGGGGGCGGCCGGGGCCAACGTCCTGACTTTC. This sequence encodes CASSGRPGQGAAGANVLTF.

This clone was detected only once. V usage is TRBV5-8 and J usage is TRBJ1-5; 8 bases are a match to TRBD1. CDR3 length: 13 residues. The germline CDR1 and CDR2 sequences are SGHTS and YDEGEE. Trimming took 2 bases from V and 8 from J; bases not matched to a gene: 3. CDR3 amino acids: CASSFDRGEPQHF. The CDR3 nucleotides are TGTGCCAGCAGCTTTGACAGGGGTGAGCCCCAGCATTTT.